This T cell receptor (beta chain) was sequenced during a study of radiotherapy plus CTLA-4 blockade in lung cancer. Between the trimmed V and J ends, which lost 2 bases and 6 bases, there was a span of 7 bases. The CDR3 is made up of 11 amino acids. Germline V CDR1 and CDR2: SQVTM, ANQGSEA. Study-level points and caveats: The study found tumor-derived TCR clones expanded in blood after radiotherapy plus ipilimumab.

Here immunoSEQ multiplex PCR was the method, and the copy in TCRdb shows in-frame clones only, minus some. The table has some 41,000 clones, about 70% seen once. Chemo-refractory metastatic non-small-cell lung cancer patients were treated with focal radiation plus CTLA-4 blockade with ipilimumab. A word on this clone: Its antigen remains unknown.

This TCR derives from a human donor with non-small cell lung cancer who had a partial response to radiotherapy plus ipilimumab. This rearrangement joins TRBV29-1 to TRBJ1-1, with D uncertain. The sample was peripheral blood, taken from a patient treated with radiotherapy plus ipilimumab. CDR3 residues: CSVEYLAEAFF. The CDR3 DNA sequence: TGCAGCGTTGAATATCTCGCTGAAGCTTTCTTT.